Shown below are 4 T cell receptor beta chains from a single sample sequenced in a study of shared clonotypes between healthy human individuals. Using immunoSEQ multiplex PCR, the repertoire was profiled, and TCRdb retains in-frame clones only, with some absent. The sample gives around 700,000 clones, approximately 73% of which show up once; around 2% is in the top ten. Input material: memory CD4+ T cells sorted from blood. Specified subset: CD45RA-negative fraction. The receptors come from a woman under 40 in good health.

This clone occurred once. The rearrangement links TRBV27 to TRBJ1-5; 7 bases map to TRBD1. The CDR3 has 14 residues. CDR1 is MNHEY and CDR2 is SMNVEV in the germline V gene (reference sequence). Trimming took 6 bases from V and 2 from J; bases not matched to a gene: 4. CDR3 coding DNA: TGTGCCAGCAGGGGGACAGCTGGCAATCAGCCCCAGCATTTT. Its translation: CASRGTAGNQPQHF.

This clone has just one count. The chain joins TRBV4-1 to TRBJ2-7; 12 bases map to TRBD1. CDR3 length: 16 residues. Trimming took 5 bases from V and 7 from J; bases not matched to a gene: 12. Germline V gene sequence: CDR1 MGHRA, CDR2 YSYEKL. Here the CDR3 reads CASSLTRDRGLGEQYF. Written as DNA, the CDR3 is TGCGCCAGCAGCTTAACTAGGGACAGGGGGCTGGGGGAGCAGTACTTC.

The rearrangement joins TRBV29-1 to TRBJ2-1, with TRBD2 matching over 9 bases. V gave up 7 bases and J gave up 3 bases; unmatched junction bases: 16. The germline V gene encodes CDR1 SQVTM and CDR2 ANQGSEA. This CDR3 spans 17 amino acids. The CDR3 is CSANLAGVRLYYNEQFF. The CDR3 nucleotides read TGCAGCGCAAATTTAGCGGGAGTCCGTTTATACTACAATGAGCAGTTCTTC.

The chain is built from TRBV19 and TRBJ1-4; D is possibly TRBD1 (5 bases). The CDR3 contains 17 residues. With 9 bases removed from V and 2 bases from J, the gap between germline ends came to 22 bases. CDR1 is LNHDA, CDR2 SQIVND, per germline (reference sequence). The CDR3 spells CASTGRAFWLTNEKLFF. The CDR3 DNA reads TGTGCCAGCACGGGACGGGCCTTTTGGTTGACTAATGAAAAACTGTTTTTT. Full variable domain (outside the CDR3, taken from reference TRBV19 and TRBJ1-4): DGGITQSPKYLFRKEGQNVTLSCEQNLNHDAMYWYRQDPGQGLRLIYYSQIVNDFQKGDIAEGYSVSREKKESFPLTVTSAQKNPTAFYLCASTGRAFWLTNEKLFFGSGTQLSVL.